This TCR beta chain was obtained from a study of post-analysis software for immune sequencing data. Across the whole study: Progressive-relapsing, secondary progressive and relapsing-remitting multiple sclerosis were among the disease courses included.

Germline-derived CDR1 and CDR2 are DFQATT and SNEGSKA (reference sequence). J lost 4 bases, V lost 5 bases, and 6 bases had no gene match. The CDR3 runs to 13 residues. Only a few counts were recorded for this clonotype. The antigen remains undetermined. Unique molecular identifiers featured in each of the TCR beta cDNA libraries. TCRdb processed the PCR reads anew with MiXCR; each CDR3 protein has one entry. The top ten hold 4.5% to 7.5% of the sample, which has about half a million distinct CDR3 sequences, around 34% seen once. Study findings and constraints: Significantly decreased normalized Chao1 diversity was recorded for multiple sclerosis patients relative to controls. Strong same-batch co-clustering of samples appeared with F measure clustering. The study found TRBV5-6, TRBV5-1 and TRBV20-1 among 5 or 6 TRBV segments more frequent in patients than controls.

The receptor was derived from a girl younger than 18 with multiple sclerosis. The chain employs TRBV20-1 and TRBJ2-5; 8 nucleotides match TRBD1. Sequenced material: blood. The CDR3 coding sequence is TGCAGTGCTCTAAGCAGGGGGCGAGAGACCCAGTACTTC. Protein: CSALSRGRETQYF.